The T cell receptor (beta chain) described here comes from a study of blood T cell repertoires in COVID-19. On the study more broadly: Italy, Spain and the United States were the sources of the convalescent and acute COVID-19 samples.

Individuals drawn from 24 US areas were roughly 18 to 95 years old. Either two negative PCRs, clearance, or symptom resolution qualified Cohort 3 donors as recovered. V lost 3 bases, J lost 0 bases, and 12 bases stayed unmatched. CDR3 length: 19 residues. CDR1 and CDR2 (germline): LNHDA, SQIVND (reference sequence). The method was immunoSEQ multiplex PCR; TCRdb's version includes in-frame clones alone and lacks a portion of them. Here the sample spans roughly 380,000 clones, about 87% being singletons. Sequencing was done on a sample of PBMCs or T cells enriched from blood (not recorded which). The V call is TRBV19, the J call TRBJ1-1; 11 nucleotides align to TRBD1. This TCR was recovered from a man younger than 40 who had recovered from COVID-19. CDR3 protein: CASSILPGTGGNMNTEAFF. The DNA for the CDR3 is TGTGCCAGTAGTATTCTCCCGGGGACAGGGGGAAACATGAACACTGAAGCTTTCTTT. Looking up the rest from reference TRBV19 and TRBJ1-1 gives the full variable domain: DGGITQSPKYLFRKEGQNVTLSCEQNLNHDAMYWYRQDPGQGLRLIYYSQIVNDFQKGDIAEGYSVSREKKESFPLTVTSAQKNPTAFYLCASSILPGTGGNMNTEAFFGQGTRLTVV.